This paragraph reports one T cell receptor beta chain. Its specificity is unknown. This entry is derived from a study of vaccination effects on CD4 cells after COVID-19. Study-wide results and caveats: Only 1 of 255 vaccine-induced clones from healthy vaccinees cross-reacted with common cold coronaviruses.

After removal of 2 bases from V and 4 bases from J, the junction contained 4 bases not matched to a gene. CDR1 is LNHDA, CDR2 SQIVND, per germline (reference sequence). CDR3 length: 15 residues. Before sequencing, viral peptide pools were used by the ViraFEST assay to expand antigen-specific CD4+ T cells. CD4+ T cell isolation took place after about nine days of culture. Neither prior SARS-CoV-2 infection nor positive nucleocapsid antibodies were present in the vaccine recipients. The repertoire was sequenced with immunoSEQ multiplex PCR; TCRdb's copy has only in-frame clones and lacks some. The repertoire holds approximately 70,000 clones, 65% to 80% seen once, with 2.5% to 3% in the top ten.

The specimen comprised CD4+ T cells from PBMCs cultured with HCoV-NL63 spike peptides, sampled before COVID-19 vaccination. V is TRBV19 and J is TRBJ1-4, with 7 bases lining up with TRBD1. The sequence was collected from a human donor who received a COVID-19 vaccine. The CDR3 bases are TGTGCCAGTAGTATATCAGGGGGATTTAATGAAAAACTGTTTTTT. Translated: CASSISGGFNEKLFF.